The 26 T cell receptor beta chains in this list originate from one sample, sequenced in a study of blood T cells in healthy people across ages (dated by TCRdb to 2013 to 2016). Libraries were constructed by 5' RACE. For sequencing, an Illumina HiSeq 2500 was employed. The second PCR ran for about 6 to 12 cycles and used a J-beta primer mix along with a sample-barcoded 5' primer. TCRdb took the public reads, trimmed them with fastp at Q25, ran MiXCR for clone calling and kept in-frame beta chains. Each entry merges the rows of one CDR3 protein and shows their most common DNA and genes. The sample contains about 930,000 distinct CDR3 sequences, under 35% of them found a single time. The ten largest clones add up to about 9.4% of the sample. In addition, the sample was reused for a study of T cells of mothers and their children.

Sequenced material: blood. The receptor source for this set is a woman aged 35 to 49 in good health.

On this clonotype: This may be a read error, as it is one base from a much larger clone. V usage is TRBV29-1 and J usage is TRBJ2-4; unclear D gene. Germline V lookup: CDR1 SQVTM, CDR2 ANQGSEA. V lost 7 bases, J lost 13 bases, and 17 bases lay in between. The CDR3 runs to 11 residues. For the CDR3, the DNA is TGCAGCGCTGGCCCCCAGAAAGAGCAGTACTTC. As protein: CSAGPQKEQYF.

The chain combines TRBV6-5 with TRBJ1-2; possibly TRBD1 for D (5 bases). The CDR3 loop spans 15 amino acids. V was pared by 6 bases and J by 8 bases, with 22 bases between. CDR1 and CDR2 from the germline V gene are MNHEY and SVGAGI. The CDR3 DNA sequence: TGTGCCAGCAGATTCCGGGACGTAAATTTCTACGGCTACACCTTC. Its protein is CASRFRDVNFYGYTF.

The table lists this clonotype with many counts. The chain couples TRBV12-3 or TRBV12-4 to TRBJ2-1; 8 bases are shared with TRBD2. The CDR3 has 14 amino acids. V was pared by 6 bases and J by 10 bases, with 11 bases of the junction left unmatched. The CDR3 sequence is CASSPPGGAVEQFF. CDR3 nucleotides: TGTGCCAGCAGCCCCCCGGGGGGGGCTGTAGAGCAGTTCTTC.

This rearrangement joins TRBV14 to TRBJ2-2, with 7 positions matching TRBD2. V lost 5 bases to trimming and J lost 6 bases; unmatched junction nucleotides: 6. This CDR3 has 14 residues. CDR1 and CDR2 (germline): SGHDN, FVKESK. The DNA for the CDR3 is TGTGCCAGCAGCGCCCTGGGAGGGGCCGGGGAGCTGTTTTTT. Protein: CASSALGGAGELFF. Full variable domain (rest looked up from reference TRBV14 and TRBJ2-2): EAGVTQFPSHSVIEKGQTVTLRCDPISGHDNLYWYRRVMGKEIKFLLHFVKESKQDESGMPNNRFLAERTGGTYSTLKVQPAELEDSGVYFCASSALGGAGELFFGEGSRLTVL.

A note on this clonotype: This may come from a read error, since a much larger clone is one base off. This sequence joins TRBV29-1 and TRBJ2-1; 7 bases are shared with TRBD2. J lost 8 bases, V lost 1 base, and 11 bases had no gene match. The germline V gene has CDR1 SQVTM and CDR2 ANQGSEA. This CDR3 has 15 amino acids. CDR3 region: CSVEVAGSTSDEQFF. The CDR3 nucleotides are TGCAGCGTTGAAGTAGCGGGCTCAACGTCGGATGAGCAGTTCTTC.

Many counts were recorded for this clonotype. The genes are TRBV28 and TRBJ1-2, with D tentatively TRBD1 (6 bases). This CDR3 has 15 residues. V was cut by 4 bases and J by 1 base, with 13 bases left in between. The germline gives CDR1 MDHEN, CDR2 SYDVKM. The CDR3 reads CASSSTGPLNYGYTF. Written as DNA, the CDR3 is TGTGCCAGCAGTTCGACAGGTCCGCTTAACTATGGCTACACCTTC.

This clonotype was recorded at least ten times. The V gene is TRBV7-3, the J gene TRBJ2-3, with 7 bases matching TRBD1. The V gene end was trimmed by 3 bases and the J gene end by 4 bases; junction bases not matched to a gene: 7. Germline-derived CDR1 and CDR2 are SGHTA and FQGTGA. This CDR3 region has 15 residues. The CDR3 sequence is CASSFTGEEADTQYF. CDR3 DNA sequence: TGTGCCAGCAGCTTTACAGGGGAAGAAGCAGATACGCAGTATTTT.

The gene calls are TRBV4-3 and TRBJ2-5; weak D call: TRBD1 (6 bases). Between the trimmed V and J ends, which lost 4 bases and 5 bases, there was a span of 20 bases. This CDR3 is 16 amino acids long. The germline V gene encodes CDR1 LGHNA and CDR2 YSLEER. CDR3 region: CASSRSGGQGLETQYF. CDR3 sequence (DNA): TGCGCCAGCAGCCGCTCAGGAGGCCAGGGGTTGGAGACCCAGTACTTC.

A few counts support this clonotype. The chain carries TRBV3-1 and TRBJ2-4, with a weak D call TRBD1 (5 bases). The CDR3 sequence is 12 residues long. V lost 3 bases and J lost 5, with 5 bases in between. CDR1 and CDR2 (germline): LGHDT, YNNKEL (reference sequence). The CDR3 DNA reads TGTGCCAGCAGCCAGACAGAAAACATTCAGTACTTC. Translated: CASSQTENIQYF.

This clonotype has only a few counts. The chain combines TRBV28 with TRBJ1-1; D is unresolved. The CDR3 is 11 residues long. Between the trimmed V and J ends, which lost 5 bases and 11 bases, there was a span of 12 bases. Germline loops: CDR1 MDHEN, CDR2 SYDVKM. CDR3 nucleotides: TGTGCCAGCAGTCCCACAGATCGGGCTTTCTTT. This gives the protein CASSPTDRAFF.

V and J are TRBV5-1 and TRBJ1-1; 7 bases fit TRBD1. The V and J ends lost 4 bases and 0 bases, in that order; junction bases with no gene match: 6. CDR1 and CDR2 (germline): SGHRS, YFSETQ. This CDR3 is built from 15 residues. As DNA, the CDR3 is TGCGCCAGCAGCCGAATGGGACAGCTGAACACTGAAGCTTTCTTT. It encodes CASSRMGQLNTEAFF. Full variable domain (outside the CDR3, taken from reference TRBV5-1 and TRBJ1-1): KAGVTQTPRYLIKTRGQQVTLSCSPISGHRSVSWYQQTPGQGLQFLFEYFSETQRNKGNFPGRFSGRQFSNSRSEMNVSTLELGDSALYLCASSRMGQLNTEAFFGQGTRLTVV.

This clonotype was seen more than once but under ten times. The chain recombines TRBV2 with TRBJ2-5; 10 bases agree with TRBD1. The V and J ends lost 4 bases and 5 bases, in that order; junction bases with no gene match: 10. There are 16 residues in the CDR3. Germline lookup yields CDR1 SNHLY and CDR2 FYNNEI. The CDR3 loop reads CASSASPTGGAETQYF. CDR3 coding DNA: TGTGCCAGCAGTGCATCCCCGACAGGGGGCGCGGAGACCCAGTACTTC. Supplemented by reference TRBV2 and TRBJ2-5, the full variable domain reads EPEVTQTPSHQVTQMGQEVILRCVPISNHLYFYWYRQILGQKVEFLVSFYNNEISEKSEIFDDQFSVERPDGSNFTLKIRSTKLEDSAMYFCASSASPTGGAETQYFGPGTRLLVL.

V and J are TRBV6-5 and TRBJ1-4; no reliable D call. This CDR3 region has 13 residues. Per the germline V gene, CDR1 is MNHEY and CDR2 is SVGAGI. V was shortened by 6 bases and J by 8 bases, with 13 bases between the two germline ends. CDR3 loop: CASSKTVEEKLFF. The CDR3 DNA reads TGTGCCAGCAGCAAGACGGTCGAAGAAAAACTGTTTTTT.

V is TRBV20-1 and J is TRBJ2-7, with 15 bases aligning to TRBD2. This CDR3 region has 17 residues. CDR1 DFQATT and CDR2 SNEGSKA come from the germline V gene (reference sequence). The V segment lost 4 bases and the J segment 1 base; nucleotides outside the gene matches: 8. In DNA form, the CDR3 reads TGCAGTGCTAATGGACTAGCGGGGGGGATGGGGTCCTACGAGCAGTACTTC. This codes for CSANGLAGGMGSYEQYF.

The CDR3 sequence: CASSSGGPYNEQYF. CDR3 nucleotide sequence: TGTGCCAGCAGTAGCGGGGGGCCTTACAATGAGCAGTACTTC. The genes are TRBV2 and TRBJ2-4, with 9 bases lining up with TRBD2. Trimming cost V 5 bases and J 13 bases; bases outside gene matches: 12. The CDR3 is made up of 14 amino acids. Germline V gives CDR1 SNHLY, CDR2 FYNNEI. Variable domain in full (rest from reference TRBV2 and TRBJ2-4): EPEVTQTPSHQVTQMGQEVILRCVPISNHLYFYWYRQILGQKVEFLVSFYNNEISEKSEIFDDQFSVERPDGSNFTLKIRSTKLEDSAMYFCASSSGGPYNEQYFGAGTRLSVL.

This clonotype turned up a few times. The chain recombines TRBV12-3 or TRBV12-4 with TRBJ2-7; D may be TRBD1 (5 bases). Trimming left V 3 bases short and J 5 bases short, with 11 bases between. CDR3 length: 13 amino acids. CDR3 sequence: CASSFRAGNEQYF. CDR3 bases: TGTGCCAGCAGTTTCAGGGCAGGGAACGAGCAGTACTTC.

This clonotype was detected ten times or more. The chain combines TRBV7-8 with TRBJ2-3, with D perhaps matching TRBD1 (6 bases). The ends were cut back, 0 bases at V and 0 bases at J, with 19 bases in the middle. This CDR3 contains 19 residues. CDR1 SGHVS and CDR2 FQNEAQ come from the germline V gene. CDR3 residues: CASSLAGFWTEKSTDTQYF. In nucleotides, the CDR3 is TGTGCCAGCAGCTTAGCAGGTTTCTGGACAGAGAAGAGCACAGATACGCAGTATTTT.

The chain uses TRBV4-3 and TRBJ2-1, with D maybe TRBD2 (7 bases). The CDR3 is 16 amino acids. Germline CDR1 is LGHNA and CDR2 is YSLEER. Between the trimmed V and J ends, which lost 4 bases and 6 bases, there was a span of 19 bases. This CDR3 reads CASSRGGLGTSNEQFF. CDR3 nucleotide sequence: TGCGCCAGCAGCCGGGGGGGCCTGGGGACGAGCAATGAGCAGTTCTTC.

This clonotype was found many times. V usage is TRBV12-3 or TRBV12-4 and J usage is TRBJ1-2, with D possibly matching TRBD1 (6 bases). The V end was cut by 1 base, the J end by 4 bases, with 13 bases between. The CDR3 runs to 15 residues. The CDR3 region is CASSLGSAGAYGYTF. The CDR3 DNA is TGTGCCAGCAGTTTAGGGTCCGCGGGGGCCTATGGCTACACCTTC.

About this clonotype: A read error may produce the germline difference seen at one junction end. This chain joins TRBV6-4 and TRBJ2-6; D gene ambiguous. Germline values: CDR1 MRHNA, CDR2 SNTAGT. This CDR3 is 20 amino acids long. The CDR3 loop reads CASSDSTYGTAISGTNVLTF. In DNA form, the CDR3 reads TGTGCCAGCAGTGACTCGACTTATGGCACAGCTATCTCTGGGACCAACGTCCTGACTTTC.

The chain employs TRBV7-9 and TRBJ2-1; unclear D gene. Germline lookup yields CDR1 SEHNR and CDR2 FQNEAQ (reference sequence). Trimming shortened V by 1 base and J by 10 bases, and 5 bases separated the two germline ends. This CDR3 spans 11 amino acids. The chain's CDR3 is CASSLVQEQFF. DNA of the CDR3: TGTGCCAGCAGCTTAGTGCAGGAGCAGTTCTTC. The full variable domain, with the rest looked up from reference TRBV7-9 and TRBJ2-1, is DTGVSQNPRHKITKRGQNVTFRCDPISEHNRLYWYRQTLGQGPEFLTYFQNEAQLEKSRLLSDRFSAERPKGSFSTLEIQRTEQGDSAMYLCASSLVQEQFFGPGTRLTVL.

The sample holds a few counts of this clonotype. This chain connects TRBV20-1 to TRBJ1-2; D ambiguous. The CDR3 has 11 amino acids. Trimming stripped 7 bases from V and 5 bases from J, with 11 bases between. Germline CDR1 is DFQATT and CDR2 is SNEGSKA (reference sequence). The chain's CDR3 is CSGGSGYGYTF. In DNA, the CDR3 is TGCAGTGGAGGATCCGGTTATGGCTACACCTTC.

The V gene is TRBV5-5, the J gene TRBJ1-1; D gene ambiguous. V lost 4 bases and J lost 4, with 14 bases in between. The CDR3 runs to 14 residues. Germline V CDR1 and CDR2: SGHKS, YYEKEE (reference sequence). The CDR3 spells CASSDDRRFTEAFF. CDR3 DNA: TGTGCCAGCAGCGACGACCGTAGATTCACTGAAGCTTTCTTT.

The gene calls are TRBV11-2 and TRBJ2-3; 9 bases align to TRBD2. The junction had 4 bases not matched to a gene; V was cut back by 3 bases and J by 0 bases. Germline CDR1 is SGHAT and CDR2 is FQNNGV. This CDR3 has 16 residues. The CDR3 is CASSFTAGGSTDTQYF. The CDR3 DNA reads TGTGCCAGCAGCTTCACGGCGGGGGGGAGCACAGATACGCAGTATTTT.

This clonotype was observed a few times. The J gene is TRBJ2-7, the V gene TRBV24-1, with TRBD1 identical over 9 bases. Unmatched junction bases numbered 11, after V lost 6 bases and J lost 3 bases. CDR1 and CDR2 from the germline V gene are KGHDR and SFDVKD. This CDR3 has 16 residues. Here the CDR3 reads CATSHSQGQGIYEQYF. The CDR3 nucleotides are TGTGCCACCAGTCACAGTCAGGGACAGGGCATCTACGAGCAGTACTTC.

In this sample, this clonotype turned up a few times. V is TRBV28 and J is TRBJ2-7; tentative D call: TRBD2 (6 bases). Per germline, CDR1 MDHEN and CDR2 SYDVKM. Trimming removed 8 bases from V and 6 bases from J, with 14 bases in between. CDR3 length: 12 residues. The CDR3 spells CASRREPREQYF. The CDR3 region has the DNA TGTGCCAGCCGACGGGAGCCACGCGAGCAGTACTTC.